This T cell receptor beta chain was recovered during a study of shared clonotypes between healthy human individuals. V lost 3 bases and J lost 1, with 7 bases in between. The CDR3 runs 13 residues. CDR1 is SGHRS and CDR2 is YFSETQ in the germline V gene. General observations from the study: Researchers found naive subsets generally carried larger estimated richness than memory subsets. The donor pool, a small one, limited the genetic and exposure-history diversity represented. Shared across a handful of donors were around 5% of the naive CD4 clonotypes.

The CD4+ fraction was divided into a CD45RA+ naive subset and a CD45RA-negative memory subset. Repertoires were generated with immunoSEQ multiplex PCR, while TCRdb's copy carries only in-frame clones and drops some. The sample holds 2.5 million or so clones, over 85% seen once. This clone was counted a few times. Its target is not known. This clonotype originated in a man younger than 35 in good health. The specimen sequenced was naive CD4+ T cells sorted from blood. As for subset: CD45RA+ positively selected. The rearrangement joins TRBV5-1 to TRBJ1-1; D gene uncertain. The CDR3 spells CASSSLRNTEAFF. The CDR3, as DNA: TGCGCCAGCAGCTCCCTCAGGAACACTGAAGCTTTCTTT.